This TCR beta chain was sequenced for a study of CD8+ T cells in alopecia areata. The treatment here: oral pan-JAK inhibitor, 5-10 mg twice daily. Alopecia areata patients provided lesional scalp punch biopsies and peripheral blood, both collected for the study. Extracted from the samples, RNA was reverse transcribed into cDNA to serve as the sequencing template. Using immunoSEQ multiplex PCR, the repertoire was profiled, and TCRdb retains in-frame clones only, with some absent. The table shows about 64,000 clones, with 46% occurring only once. Study outcomes and limitations: Among the top 100, expanded CD8+ clones were significantly decreased by tofacitinib, as was scalp clonality.

Worth noting for this clone: Its cognate antigen is unknown.

CDR1 SNHLY and CDR2 FYNNEI come from the germline V gene. V dropped 6 bases and J dropped 4; count of bases not matched to a gene: 13. The length of the CDR3 is 17 residues. This clonotype was obtained from a human donor with alopecia areata. The material was CD8+ T cells sorted from blood, obtained at approximately week 37, from a patient treated with tofacitinib. The chain is built from TRBV2 and TRBJ2-1, with 9 bases identical to TRBD2. The CDR3 DNA reads TGTGCCAGCAGCCCAATGGCGGGAGGGCCTAGGTACAATGAGCAGTTCTTC. It specifies CASSPMAGGPRYNEQFF.